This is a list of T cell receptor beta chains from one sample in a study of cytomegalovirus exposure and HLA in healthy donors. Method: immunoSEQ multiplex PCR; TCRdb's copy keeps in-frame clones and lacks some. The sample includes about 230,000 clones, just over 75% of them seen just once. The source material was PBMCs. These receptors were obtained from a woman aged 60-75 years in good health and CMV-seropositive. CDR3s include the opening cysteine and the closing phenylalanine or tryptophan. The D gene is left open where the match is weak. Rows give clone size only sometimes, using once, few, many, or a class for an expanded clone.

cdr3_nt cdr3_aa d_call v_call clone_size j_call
TGTGCCAGCAGCTTAGTCGCAGGGGGAGTCCAGCCCCAGCATTTT CASSLVAGGVQPQHF TRBD1 TRBV7-9 - TRBJ1-5
TGCGCCAGCAGCTTGGGTCTAGCCCTCCAAGAGACCCAGTACTTC CASSLGLALQETQYF - TRBV5-1 few TRBJ2-5
TGTGCCAGCAGCCTCTCAGCGGTGGGGGAGACCCAGTACTTC CASSLSAVGETQYF - TRBV7-7 - TRBJ2-5
TGTGCCAGCAGCTCCCTCAGGGGCACCGGGGAGCTGTTTTTT CASSSLRGTGELFF - TRBV7-6 - TRBJ2-2
TGCGCCAGCAGCTTGGGGGGCAGGGACAATGAGCAGTTCTTC CASSLGGRDNEQFF - TRBV5-1 - TRBJ2-1
TGTGCCATCAGTGAAGGGAGGGAAGGGGGTGGCTACACCTTC CAISEGREGGGYTF - TRBV10-3 - TRBJ1-2
TGTGCCAGAAGCTTGGCAAATGAGCAGTTCTTC CARSLANEQFF - TRBV5-3 - TRBJ2-1
TGTGCCAGCAGCCCCGGGACTAGCGGGGGAGGAGAGACCCAGTACTTC CASSPGTSGGGETQYF TRBD2 TRBV6-4 - TRBJ2-5
TGTGCCAGCAGCTTAGTTCCCAGATCCACTGAAGCTTTCTTT CASSLVPRSTEAFF - TRBV7-2 - TRBJ1-1
TGTGCCAGCAAGATACAGGGGGCGCACACTGAAGCTTTCTTT CASKIQGAHTEAFF TRBD1 TRBV28 - TRBJ1-1
TGTGCCAGCAGCCTGTTCACAGGGCCCTACGAGCAGTACTTC CASSLFTGPYEQYF - TRBV11-3 once TRBJ2-7
TGTGCCAGCAGTGAAGCGAGGAGCTACAATGAGCAGTTCTTC CASSEARSYNEQFF - TRBV2 few TRBJ2-1
TGTGCCAGCGGGACTAGCGGGAGGGCGGGTCGCGAGCAGTACTTC CASGTSGRAGREQYF TRBD2 TRBV28 - TRBJ2-7
TGTGCCAGCAGCCTATCAACAGGATCCTACACTACAGGCTACACCTTC CASSLSTGSYTTGYTF - TRBV7-2 - TRBJ1-2
TGTGCCATCAGTCCACGAGGTCCCGGGACTACGGCCGGGGAGCTGTTTTTT CAISPRGPGTTAGELFF TRBD2 TRBV10-3 once TRBJ2-2
TGTGCCAGTAGTCCTTTTAGCGGGAGGGCTGGTACAGATACGCAGTATTTT CASSPFSGRAGTDTQYF TRBD2 TRBV19 - TRBJ2-3
TGTGCCAGCAGCTTAACTAGCGGGGCTACCTACAATGAGCAGTTCTTC CASSLTSGATYNEQFF TRBD2 TRBV7-9 - TRBJ2-1
TGTGCCAGCAGCCAGAGCGGCAGGGGGCTTCAAAAACTGTTTTTT CASSQSGRGLQKLFF TRBD1 TRBV11-3 - TRBJ1-4
TGTGCCAGCAGCGCTAGCCCGGGACAGAGCACAGATACGCAGTATTTT CASSASPGQSTDTQYF TRBD1 TRBV6-4 - TRBJ2-3
TGTGCTAGTGCCCAAGGGCACCAGGGGTTATATGGCTACACCTTC CASAQGHQGLYGYTF - TRBV12-5 - TRBJ1-2
TGTGCCACACACGACACGGTTCGGGGGGGCACCGGGGAGCTGTTTTTT CATHDTVRGGTGELFF TRBD2 TRBV10-3 - TRBJ2-2
TGTGCCAGCAGCGTAGGACTAGCGGCTAGCACAGATACGCAGTATTTT CASSVGLAASTDTQYF TRBD2 TRBV9 - TRBJ2-3
TGTGCCAGCAGTTCTATGGGGGCACCCATTTCGAATTCACCCCTCCACTTT CASSSMGAPISNSPLHF - TRBV7-2 few TRBJ1-6
TGTGCCAGCTCACTGGACGGCCAGGGACAGCCCCAGCATTTT CASSLDGQGQPQHF - TRBV18 - TRBJ1-5
TGTGCCAGCTCACCACCGAACAGCGGTTCCTACGAGCAGTACTTC CASSPPNSGSYEQYF - TRBV18 - TRBJ2-7
TGTTCCAGCAGCTTACTCAACTATGGCTACACCTTC CSSSLLNYGYTF - TRBV7-9 - TRBJ1-2
TGTGCCAGCAGCTTCGTAGGAGGGGACGGCTACACCTTC CASSFVGGDGYTF - TRBV7-9 few TRBJ1-2
TGTGCCAGCAGCGTAGACGGCGGTACCTTACAAGAGACCCAGTACTTC CASSVDGGTLQETQYF - TRBV9 - TRBJ2-5
TGTGCCAGCAGTCGGACAGGGGTGGGGGACACTGAAGCTTTCTTT CASSRTGVGDTEAFF TRBD1 TRBV6-5 once TRBJ1-1
TGTGCCAGTCAAAAACAGGGGGCCGATGAAGCTTTCTTT CASQKQGADEAFF TRBD1 TRBV6-5 - TRBJ1-1
TGTGCCACCGGGAACAGGAAGATGGGGGACATCTCTGGAAACACCATATATTTT CATGNRKMGDISGNTIYF - TRBV5-4 - TRBJ1-3
TGCGCCAGCAGCCAAGACCCGAGCTCCTACGAGCAGTACTTC CASSQDPSSYEQYF - TRBV4-3 - TRBJ2-7
TGTGCCAGCAGCTCCCCACGGGGGGCGGACAATGAGCAGTTCTTC CASSSPRGADNEQFF - TRBV7-3 few TRBJ2-1
TGTGCCATCAGACCGGGACAATCGAACACTGAAGCTTTCTTT CAIRPGQSNTEAFF - TRBV10-3 - TRBJ1-1
TGTGCCAGCAGCACTCCGACTAGCGGGGGGGGAGAGCAGTTCTTC CASSTPTSGGGEQFF TRBD2 TRBV5-4 - TRBJ2-1
TGTGCCAGCAGGGCGACGTGGCTAGCGGGGGGTGGGGAGACCCAGTACTTC CASRATWLAGGGETQYF TRBD2 TRBV7-8 - TRBJ2-5
TGTGCCAGCAGCCTTCGACAGGGTGGAGATACGCAGTATTTT CASSLRQGGDTQYF TRBD1 TRBV5-4 - TRBJ2-3
TGTGCCAGCAGCGAAGCTCCCCAAGAGACCCAGTACTTC CASSEAPQETQYF - TRBV11-2 - TRBJ2-5
TGTGCCAGCACCTGGGACAGGGTCGAGAGCACTGAAGCTTTCTTT CASTWDRVESTEAFF TRBD1 TRBV6-5 once TRBJ1-1
TGCGCCAGCAGCCCCGGTGGAGGGGCCACAGATACGCAGTATTTT CASSPGGGATDTQYF - TRBV5-1 - TRBJ2-3
TGTGCCAGCAGCTACGGACAGGGCGCATCGCGGAACACTGAAGCTTTCTTT CASSYGQGASRNTEAFF TRBD1 TRBV11-3 - TRBJ1-1
TGCGCCAGCAGCTTGGGACAGTCTCAATCCTGGGAGACCCAGTACTTC CASSLGQSQSWETQYF - TRBV5-1 - TRBJ2-5
TGTGCCAGCAGTCGGACAGACAGCTCTGGAAACACCATATATTTT CASSRTDSSGNTIYF - TRBV2 - TRBJ1-3
TGCGCCAGCAGCTTGGCCTATGGACAGGGGTATGGCTACACCTTC CASSLAYGQGYGYTF TRBD1 TRBV5-1 - TRBJ1-2
TGTGCCAGCAGCTTGGCCGGCAGGGGCCCCGGGGAGCTGTTTTTT CASSLAGRGPGELFF - TRBV5-6 - TRBJ2-2
TGCAGCGTTGACATAGGACTGGGAGAAAAACTGTTTTTT CSVDIGLGEKLFF - TRBV29-1 - TRBJ1-4
TGTGCCAGCAGGTGGGCGGCAAACTACGGGGGGGCAGATACGCAGTATTTT CASRWAANYGGADTQYF TRBD2 TRBV2 - TRBJ2-3
TGTGCCTGGGGTAGCGGGAGCACGACAGATACGCAGTATTTT CAWGSGSTTDTQYF TRBD2 TRBV30 - TRBJ2-3